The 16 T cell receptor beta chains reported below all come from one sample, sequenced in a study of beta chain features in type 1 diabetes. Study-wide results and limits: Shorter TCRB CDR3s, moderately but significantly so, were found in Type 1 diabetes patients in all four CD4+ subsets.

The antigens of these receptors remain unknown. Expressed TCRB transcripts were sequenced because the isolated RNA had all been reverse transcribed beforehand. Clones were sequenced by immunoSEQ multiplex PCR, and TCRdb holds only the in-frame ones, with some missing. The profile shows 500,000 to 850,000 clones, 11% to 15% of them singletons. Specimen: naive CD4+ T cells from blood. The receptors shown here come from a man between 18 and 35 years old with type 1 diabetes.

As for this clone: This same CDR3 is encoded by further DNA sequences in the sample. The CDR3 nucleotides read TGTGCCAGCAGCTTAGTCCCGTCCTACGAGCAGTACTTC. Its protein is CASSLVPSYEQYF. V and J are TRBV7-9 and TRBJ2-7; D remains unclear. CDR3 length: 13 residues. V lost 1 base and J 1 base, leaving 5 bases between the germline ends. CDR1 and CDR2 from the germline V gene are SEHNR and FQNEAQ (reference sequence).

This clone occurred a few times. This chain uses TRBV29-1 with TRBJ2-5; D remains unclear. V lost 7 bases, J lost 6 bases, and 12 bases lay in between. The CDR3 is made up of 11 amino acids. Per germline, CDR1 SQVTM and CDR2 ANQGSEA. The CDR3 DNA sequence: TGCAGCGCTCGGAAGGCAAAGACCCAGTACTTC. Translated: CSARKAKTQYF.

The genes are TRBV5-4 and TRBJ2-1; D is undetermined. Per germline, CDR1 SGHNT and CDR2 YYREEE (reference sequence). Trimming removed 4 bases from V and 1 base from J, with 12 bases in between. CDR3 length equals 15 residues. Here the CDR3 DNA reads TGTGCCAGCAGCCCTCCGAAACAGTCCTACAATGAGCAGTTCTTC. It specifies CASSPPKQSYNEQFF. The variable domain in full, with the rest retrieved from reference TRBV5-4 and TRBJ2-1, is ETGVTQSPTHLIKTRGQQVTLRCSSQSGHNTVSWYQQALGQGPQFIFQYYREEENGRGNFPPRFSGLQFPNYSSELNVNALELDDSALYLCASSPPKQSYNEQFFGPGTRLTVL.

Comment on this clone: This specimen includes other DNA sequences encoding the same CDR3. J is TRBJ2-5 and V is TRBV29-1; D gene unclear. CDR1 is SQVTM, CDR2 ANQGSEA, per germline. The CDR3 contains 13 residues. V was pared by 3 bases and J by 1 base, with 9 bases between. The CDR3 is CSVDGPSQETQYF. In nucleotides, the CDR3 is TGCAGCGTTGACGGACCTTCCCAAGAGACCCAGTACTTC. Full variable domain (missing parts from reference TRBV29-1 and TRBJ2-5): SAVISQKPSRDICQRGTSLTIQCQVDSQVTMMFWYRQQPGQSLTLIATANQGSEATYESGFVIDKFPISRPNLTFSTLTVSNMSPEDSSIYLCSVDGPSQETQYFGPGTRLLVL.

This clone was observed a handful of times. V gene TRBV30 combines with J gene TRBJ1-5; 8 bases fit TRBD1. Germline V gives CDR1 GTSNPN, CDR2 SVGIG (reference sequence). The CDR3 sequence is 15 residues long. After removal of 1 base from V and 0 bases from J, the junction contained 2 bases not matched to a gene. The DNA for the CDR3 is TGTGCCTGGAGTGAGGACAGGGTTAGCAATCAGCCCCAGCATTTT. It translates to CAWSEDRVSNQPQHF. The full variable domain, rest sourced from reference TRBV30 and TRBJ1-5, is SQTIHQWPATLVQPVGSPLSLECTVEGTSNPNLYWYRQAAGRGLQLLFYSVGIGQISSEVPQNLSASRPQDRQFILSSKKLLLSDSGFYLCAWSEDRVSNQPQHFGDGTRLSIL.

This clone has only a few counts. This chain's CDR3 is CASSYNGVQETQYF. Written as DNA, the CDR3 is TGTGCCAGCAGTTACAATGGGGTCCAAGAGACCCAGTACTTC. The chain recombines TRBV6-5 with TRBJ2-5; D ambiguous. This CDR3 contains 14 residues. Trimming removed 2 bases at V and 1 base at J, with 8 bases between. CDR1 is MNHEY, CDR2 SVGAGI, per germline.

The CDR3 here is CASSLATNEQFF. The CDR3 DNA reads TGTGCCAGCAGTTTAGCTACTAATGAGCAGTTCTTC. The chain has TRBV2 and TRBJ2-1; no definite D call. CDR3 length: 12 amino acids. Looked up from germline, CDR1 is SNHLY and CDR2 is FYNNEI. The V gene lost 5 bases and the J gene lost 7 bases, with 9 bases spanning the gap.

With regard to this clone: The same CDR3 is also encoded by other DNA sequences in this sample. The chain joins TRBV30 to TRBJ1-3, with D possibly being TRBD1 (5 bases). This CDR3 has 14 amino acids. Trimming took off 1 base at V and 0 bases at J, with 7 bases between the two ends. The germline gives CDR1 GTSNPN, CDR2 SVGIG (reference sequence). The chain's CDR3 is CAWSGQLSGNTIYF. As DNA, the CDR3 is TGTGCCTGGAGTGGACAGCTCTCTGGAAACACCATATATTTT. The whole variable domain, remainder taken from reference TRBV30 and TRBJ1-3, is SQTIHQWPATLVQPVGSPLSLECTVEGTSNPNLYWYRQAAGRGLQLLFYSVGIGQISSEVPQNLSASRPQDRQFILSSKKLLLSDSGFYLCAWSGQLSGNTIYFGEGSWLTVV.

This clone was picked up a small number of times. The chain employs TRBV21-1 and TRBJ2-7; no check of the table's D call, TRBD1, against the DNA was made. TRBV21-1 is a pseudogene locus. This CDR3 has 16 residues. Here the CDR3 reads CASSEKWAGGLDEQYF. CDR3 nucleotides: TGTGCCAGCAGCGAAAAATGGGCAGGGGGCTTGGACGAGCAGTACTTC.

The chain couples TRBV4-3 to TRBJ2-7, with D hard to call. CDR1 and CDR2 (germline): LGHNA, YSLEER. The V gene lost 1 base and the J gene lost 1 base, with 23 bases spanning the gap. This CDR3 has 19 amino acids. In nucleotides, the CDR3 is TGCGCCAGCAGCCAAGGGATTGACGGAACGCGAACATTTTCCTACGAGCAGTACTTC. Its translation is CASSQGIDGTRTFSYEQYF.

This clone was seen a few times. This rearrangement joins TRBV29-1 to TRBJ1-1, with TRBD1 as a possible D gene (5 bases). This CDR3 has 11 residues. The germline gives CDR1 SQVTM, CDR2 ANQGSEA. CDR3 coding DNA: TGCATTCCCCCGGGGGGGGCTGAAGCTTTCTTT. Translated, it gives CIPPGGAEAFF.

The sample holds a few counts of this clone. This chain's CDR3 is CASRGLAGVGETQYF. The DNA for the CDR3 is TGTGCCAGTAGAGGACTAGCGGGAGTTGGAGAGACCCAGTACTTC. The chain recombines TRBV19 with TRBJ2-5; 13 bases are a match to TRBD2. The V segment lost 6 bases and the J segment 4 bases; nucleotides outside the gene matches: 5. CDR3 length equals 15 residues. The germline gives CDR1 LNHDA, CDR2 SQIVND (reference sequence). Drawing the rest from reference TRBV19 and TRBJ2-5, the complete variable domain is DGGITQSPKYLFRKEGQNVTLSCEQNLNHDAMYWYRQDPGQGLRLIYYSQIVNDFQKGDIAEGYSVSREKKESFPLTVTSAQKNPTAFYLCASRGLAGVGETQYFGPGTRLLVL.

For the CDR3, the DNA is TGTGCCAGCAGCTCCGGGACCATCACAGATACGCAGTATTTT. The encoded protein is CASSSGTITDTQYF. The V call is TRBV5-6, the J call TRBJ2-3, with D possibly being TRBD1 or TRBD2 (5 bases each). V shed 3 bases and J shed 2 bases, with 10 bases lying between them. CDR3 size: 14 residues. Germline assignment: CDR1 SGHDT and CDR2 YYEEEE.

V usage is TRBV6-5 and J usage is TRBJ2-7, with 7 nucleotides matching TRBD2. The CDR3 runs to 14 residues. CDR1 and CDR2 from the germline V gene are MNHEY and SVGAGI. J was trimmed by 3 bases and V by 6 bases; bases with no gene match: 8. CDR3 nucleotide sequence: TGTGCCAGCAGCCTTGGGGGAGGGGTCTACGAGCAGTACTTC. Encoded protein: CASSLGGGVYEQYF.

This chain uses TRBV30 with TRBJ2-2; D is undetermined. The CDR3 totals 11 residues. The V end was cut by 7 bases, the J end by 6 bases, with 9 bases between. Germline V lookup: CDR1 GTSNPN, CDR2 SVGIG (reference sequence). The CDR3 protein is CAYGLAGELFF. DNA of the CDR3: TGTGCCTATGGGTTGGCCGGGGAGCTGTTTTTT.

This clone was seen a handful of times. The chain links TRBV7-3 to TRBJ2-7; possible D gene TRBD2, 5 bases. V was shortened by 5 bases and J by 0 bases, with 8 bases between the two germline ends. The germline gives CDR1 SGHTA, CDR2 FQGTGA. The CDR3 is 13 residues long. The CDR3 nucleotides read TGTGCCAGCAGCAGACGGGACTCCTACGAGCAGTACTTC. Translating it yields CASSRRDSYEQYF.